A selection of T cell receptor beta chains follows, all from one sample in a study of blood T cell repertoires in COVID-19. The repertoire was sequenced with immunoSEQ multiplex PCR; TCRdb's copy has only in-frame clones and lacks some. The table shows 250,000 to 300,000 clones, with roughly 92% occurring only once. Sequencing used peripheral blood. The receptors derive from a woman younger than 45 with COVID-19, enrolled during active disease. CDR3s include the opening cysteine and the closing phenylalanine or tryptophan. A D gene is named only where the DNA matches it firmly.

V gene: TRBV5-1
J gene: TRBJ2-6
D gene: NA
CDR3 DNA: TGCGCCAGCAGCGCGAAGAACGCTCTGGGGGCCAACGTCCTGACTTTC
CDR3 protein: CASSAKNALGANVLTF

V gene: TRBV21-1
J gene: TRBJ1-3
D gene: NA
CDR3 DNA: TGTGCCAGCAGCAAATGCGGGAGCAGAAACACCATATATTTT
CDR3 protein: CASSKCGSRNTIYF

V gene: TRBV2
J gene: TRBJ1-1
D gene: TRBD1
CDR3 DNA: TGTGCCAGCACCTTAATGGGACAGACCACTGAAGCTTTCTTT
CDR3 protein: CASTLMGQTTEAFF

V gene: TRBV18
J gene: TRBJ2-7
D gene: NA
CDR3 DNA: TGTGCCACTGGTAAGGGGTGGAACGAGCAGTACTTC
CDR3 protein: CATGKGWNEQYF

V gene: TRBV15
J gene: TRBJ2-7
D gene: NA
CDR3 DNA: TGTGCCACCAGCCCACCCGGGACAAACCTTCCCTACGAGCAGTACTTC
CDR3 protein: CATSPPGTNLPYEQYF

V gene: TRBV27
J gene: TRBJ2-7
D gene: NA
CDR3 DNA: TGTGCCAGCAGTTTAGGAGGGAGCTCCTACGAGCAGTACTTC
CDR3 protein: CASSLGGSSYEQYF

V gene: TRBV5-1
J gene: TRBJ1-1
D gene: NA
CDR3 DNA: TGCGCCAGCAGCCCCAGGGCACTCCTGAAAAACACTGAAGCTTTCTTT
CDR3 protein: CASSPRALLKNTEAFF

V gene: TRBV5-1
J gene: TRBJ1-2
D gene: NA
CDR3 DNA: TGCGCCAGCAGCTTGGTTGCGGAAAACTATGGCTACACCTTC
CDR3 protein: CASSLVAENYGYTF

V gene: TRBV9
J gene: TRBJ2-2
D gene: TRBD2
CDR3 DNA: TGTGCCAGCAGTTTTAGCGGGAGGACCTACACCGGGGAGCTGTTTTTT
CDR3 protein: CASSFSGRTYTGELFF

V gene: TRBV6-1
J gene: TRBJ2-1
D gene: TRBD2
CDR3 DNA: TGTGCCAGCAGTGAGCCTAGCGGGGGACGTCGGTTCTTC
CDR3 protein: CASSEPSGGRRFF

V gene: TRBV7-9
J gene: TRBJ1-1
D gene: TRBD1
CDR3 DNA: TGTGCCAGCAGCCGATTACAGGGGGTAGGGACTGAAGCTTTCTTT
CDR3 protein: CASSRLQGVGTEAFF

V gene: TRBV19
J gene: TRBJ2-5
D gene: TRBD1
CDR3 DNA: TGTGCCAGTAGTAGGAGACAGGGGGCTCGGGAGACCCAGTACTTC
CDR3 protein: CASSRRQGARETQYF

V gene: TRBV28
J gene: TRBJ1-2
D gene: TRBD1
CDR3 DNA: TGTGCCAGCAGTGACCCCCGGACAGGGAACTATGGCTACACCTTC
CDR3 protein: CASSDPRTGNYGYTF

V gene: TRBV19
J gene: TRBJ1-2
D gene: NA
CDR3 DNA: TGTGCCAGTAGTATCCTACAGGGCAATGGCTACACCTTC
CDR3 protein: CASSILQGNGYTF

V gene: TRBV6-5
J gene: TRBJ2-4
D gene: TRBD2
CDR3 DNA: TGTGCCAGCAGTTCCATTAGCGGGAGCACCATTCAGTACTTC
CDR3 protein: CASSSISGSTIQYF

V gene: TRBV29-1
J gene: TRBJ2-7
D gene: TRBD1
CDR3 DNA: TGCAGCGTTGCGGGGGACAGGGGGAGGGAGCAGTACTTC
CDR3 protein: CSVAGDRGREQYF

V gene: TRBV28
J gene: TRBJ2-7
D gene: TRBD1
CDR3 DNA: TGTGCCAGCAGTCATACCGGGACAGGGTTTTACGAGCAGTACTTC
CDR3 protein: CASSHTGTGFYEQYF

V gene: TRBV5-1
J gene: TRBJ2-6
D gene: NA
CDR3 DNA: TGCGCCAGCAGCTTGGGAGAGGGTGGGGCCAACGTCCTGACTTTC
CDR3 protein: CASSLGEGGANVLTF

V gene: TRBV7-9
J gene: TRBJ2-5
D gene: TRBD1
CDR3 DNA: TGTGCCAGCAGCGTACAGGGGGGAGCCCAGGACCAGTACTTC
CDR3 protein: CASSVQGGAQDQYF

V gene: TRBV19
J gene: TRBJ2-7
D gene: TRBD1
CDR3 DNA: TGTGCCAGTAGTTTCACAGGGGGTGAGCAGTACTTC
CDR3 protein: CASSFTGGEQYF